These 20 T cell receptor beta chains originate from one sample sequenced in a study of cytotoxic CD8 clonotypes in ibrutinib-treated CLL. Method: immunoSEQ multiplex PCR; TCRdb's copy keeps in-frame clones and lacks some. The sample has tens of thousands of clones, just over 90% seen once. The sample was PBMCs, taken after 12 months of ibrutinib treatment. The receptors come from a human donor with chronic lymphocytic leukemia.

This sequence joins TRBV19 and TRBJ2-1, with D unclear. V was cut by 5 bases and J by 5 bases, with 10 bases left in between. Germline V CDR1 and CDR2: LNHDA, SQIVND (reference sequence). There are 13 residues in the CDR3. CDR3 region: CASSLLNNNEQFF. The CDR3 coding sequence is TGTGCCAGTAGTCTGCTAAATAACAATGAGCAGTTCTTC.

The V call is TRBV28, the J call TRBJ1-5; no clear D gene. CDR3 length: 15 residues. V was trimmed by 6 bases and J by 0 bases, leaving 12 bases between them. Looked up from germline, CDR1 is MDHEN and CDR2 is SYDVKM. CDR3 residues: CASRADRSSNQPQHF. CDR3 nucleotide sequence: TGTGCCAGCAGGGCCGATAGGAGTAGCAATCAGCCCCAGCATTTT.

The chain links TRBV14 to TRBJ2-6; D call uncertain. Germline loops: CDR1 SGHDN, CDR2 FVKESK. This CDR3 comprises 16 residues. Trimming cost V 0 bases and J 0 bases, with 6 bases left between them. CDR3 nucleotide sequence: TGTGCCAGCAGCCAAGATCGGAGCTCTGGGGCCAACGTCCTGACTTTC. This encodes CASSQDRSSGANVLTF.

The V gene is TRBV19, the J gene TRBJ2-7, with TRBD1 matching 11 bases. The germline gives CDR1 LNHDA, CDR2 SQIVND (reference sequence). The J segment lost 2 bases and the V segment lost 9 bases, leaving 9 bases of the junction unmatched. The CDR3 is made up of 15 amino acids. The CDR3 region has the DNA TGTGCCAGCTCCTCTCAGGGACAGGGGGCCTACGAGCAGTACTTC. This codes for CASSSQGQGAYEQYF.

This chain joins TRBV4-2 and TRBJ1-3, with D hard to call. V was pared by 2 bases and J by 9 bases, with 14 bases between. Per germline, CDR1 LGHNA and CDR2 YNFKEQ. The CDR3 consists of 14 residues. CDR3 loop: CASSQPAVEVTIYF. DNA for the CDR3: TGTGCCAGCAGCCAACCTGCGGTCGAAGTCACCATATATTTT.

V and J are TRBV14 and TRBJ2-7; possibly TRBD1 or TRBD2 for D (6 bases each). Germline assignment: CDR1 SGHDN and CDR2 FVKESK. V lost 7 bases to trimming and J lost 0 bases, with 10 bases between them. This CDR3 spans 13 amino acids. In DNA form, the CDR3 reads TGTGCCAGCACTAAGGGGGGCTCCTACGAGCAGTACTTC. Amino acids: CASTKGGSYEQYF.

V usage is TRBV5-1 and J usage is TRBJ1-5; D is unclear. Germline CDR1 SGHRS, CDR2 YFSETQ. The CDR3 length is 14 residues. V gave up 0 bases and J gave up 5 bases, with 9 bases separating them. The CDR3 reads CASSLEGVYQPQHF. The CDR3 DNA reads TGCGCCAGCAGCTTGGAAGGTGTTTATCAGCCCCAGCATTTT.

This chain connects TRBV19 to TRBJ2-1; D is undetermined. CDR3 length: 12 residues. Trimming stripped 3 bases from V and 5 bases from J, with 5 bases between. Germline assignment: CDR1 LNHDA and CDR2 SQIVND (reference sequence). The CDR3 DNA sequence: TGTGCCAGTAGTATCACCCACAATGAGCAGTTCTTC. The encoded protein is CASSITHNEQFF.

The gene calls are TRBV5-4 and TRBJ2-7, with a weak D call TRBD2 (6 bases). Germline assignment: CDR1 SGHNT and CDR2 YYREEE (reference sequence). There are 15 residues in the CDR3. Trimming removed 0 bases at V and 0 bases at J, with 10 bases between. This CDR3 reads CASSLVAENSYEQYF. As DNA, the CDR3 is TGTGCCAGCAGCTTGGTAGCGGAGAACTCCTACGAGCAGTACTTC. Combining the CDR3 with reference TRBV5-4 and TRBJ2-7 gives the whole variable domain ETGVTQSPTHLIKTRGQQVTLRCSSQSGHNTVSWYQQALGQGPQFIFQYYREEENGRGNFPPRFSGLQFPNYSSELNVNALELDDSALYLCASSLVAENSYEQYFGPGTRLTVT.

The rearrangement joins TRBV12-2 to TRBJ2-3; the table's D gene call, TRBD2, was not cross checked with the DNA. TRBV12-2 is a pseudogene. This CDR3 comprises 12 residues. In nucleotides, the CDR3 is TGTGCAAGTCGCCCATGGGGGGGGTCCCAGTATTTT. It codes for CASRPWGGSQYF.

This clone was observed a handful of times. This chain connects TRBV10-2 to TRBJ2-1; 12 bases are a match to TRBD2. The germline gives CDR1 WSHSY, CDR2 SAAADI. Trimming at V came to 4 bases and at J to 9 bases, leaving 4 bases not matched to a gene. The CDR3 covers 14 residues. CDR3 DNA: TGCGCCAGCAGTGGACTAGCGGGAGACGTTGAGCAGTTCTTC. This translates into CASSGLAGDVEQFF.

This chain connects TRBV19 to TRBJ1-2; 7 positions agree with TRBD1. The trim removed 6 bases at V and 4 bases at J, leaving 5 bases unmatched. Germline V gene lookup returns CDR1 LNHDA and CDR2 SQIVND (reference sequence). The CDR3 totals 13 residues. CDR3 DNA sequence: TGTGCCAGTAGCACCACAGGGGTCTATGGCTACACCTTC. Translation gives CASSTTGVYGYTF.

The gene calls are TRBV5-4 and TRBJ2-1; the match to TRBD2 covers 9 bases. The V and J ends lost 5 bases and 4 bases, in that order; junction bases with no gene match: 13. In germline, CDR1 is SGHNT, CDR2 YYREEE (reference sequence). The CDR3 has 17 amino acids. Here the CDR3 DNA reads TGTGCCAGCAGGGGACCAAGCCGGACTAGCGAGTACAATGAGCAGTTCTTC. Its protein product is CASRGPSRTSEYNEQFF.

The chain couples TRBV25-1 to TRBJ1-2; D may be TRBD1 (5 bases). Germline CDR1 is MGHDK and CDR2 is SYGVNS. CDR3 length: 16 residues. Deletions cut 1 base from V and 5 bases from J, with 17 bases between. This CDR3 reads CASSESIGDSLYGYTF. The CDR3 region has the DNA TGTGCCAGCAGTGAATCCATCGGCGACAGTCTATATGGCTACACCTTC.

J is TRBJ2-7 and V is TRBV6-1; D not resolved. Trimming took off 4 bases at V and 8 bases at J, with 12 bases between the two ends. Germline assignment: CDR1 MNHNS and CDR2 SASEGT. The CDR3 is 12 residues long. CDR3 nucleotide sequence: TGTGCCAGCAGTGTCGTGGGTGAAAAGCAGTACTTC. Translation: CASSVVGEKQYF.

J is TRBJ1-2 and V is TRBV27; no reliable D call. The CDR3 length is 14 residues. Germline V gene data show CDR1 as MNHEY and CDR2 as SMNVEV (reference sequence). Trimming took 0 bases from V and 5 from J, leaving 10 bases between them. CDR3 sequence (DNA): TGTGCCAGCAGTTTATCTGCAGGAGCTTATGGCTACACCTTC. The encoded protein is CASSLSAGAYGYTF.

The chain employs TRBV19 and TRBJ1-1; weak D call: TRBD1 (6 bases). The CDR3 has 12 residues. The V gene lost 5 bases and the J gene lost 5 bases, with 9 bases spanning the gap. Germline lookup yields CDR1 LNHDA and CDR2 SQIVND (reference sequence). DNA of the CDR3: TGTGCCAGTAGTCGTACAGGGACTGAAGCTTTCTTT. Amino acids: CASSRTGTEAFF.

This clone was found a few times. The V and J genes are TRBV9 and TRBJ1-2, with a possible D match to TRBD1 (6 bases). Germline V CDR1 and CDR2: SGDLS, YYNGEE. CDR3 length equals 15 residues. With 4 bases removed from V and 1 base from J, the gap between germline ends came to 14 bases. The chain's CDR3 is CASSLEGDYNYGYTF. The CDR3 nucleotides are TGTGCCAGCAGCTTAGAGGGGGACTATAACTATGGCTACACCTTC. Supplemented by reference TRBV9 and TRBJ1-2, the full variable domain reads DSGVTQTPKHLITATGQRVTLRCSPRSGDLSVYWYQQSLDQGLQFLIQYYNGEERAKGNILERFSAQQFPDLHSELNLSSLELGDSALYFCASSLEGDYNYGYTFGSGTRLTVV.

This clone came up once. The genes are TRBV5-8 and TRBJ2-7; tentatively, D is TRBD1 (7 bases). Per the germline V gene, CDR1 is SGHTS and CDR2 is YDEGEE. The V end lost 4 bases, the J end lost 2 bases, and 13 bases lay between the germline ends. This CDR3 comprises 14 residues. This CDR3 reads CASSAQGGPYEQYF. CDR3 nucleotide sequence: TGTGCCAGCAGCGCGCAGGGGGGACCCTACGAGCAGTACTTC.

This clone was detected only once. The DNA of the CDR3 is TGTGCCAGCTCACCACCCCCGGGCTCGGGGACTGAAGCTTTCTTT. Protein: CASSPPPGSGTEAFF. The chain has TRBV18 and TRBJ1-1, with D unclear. CDR1 is KGHSH, CDR2 LQKENI, per germline. The germline V and J ends were trimmed by 0 bases and 5 bases, with 13 bases remaining between them. This CDR3 contains 15 residues.